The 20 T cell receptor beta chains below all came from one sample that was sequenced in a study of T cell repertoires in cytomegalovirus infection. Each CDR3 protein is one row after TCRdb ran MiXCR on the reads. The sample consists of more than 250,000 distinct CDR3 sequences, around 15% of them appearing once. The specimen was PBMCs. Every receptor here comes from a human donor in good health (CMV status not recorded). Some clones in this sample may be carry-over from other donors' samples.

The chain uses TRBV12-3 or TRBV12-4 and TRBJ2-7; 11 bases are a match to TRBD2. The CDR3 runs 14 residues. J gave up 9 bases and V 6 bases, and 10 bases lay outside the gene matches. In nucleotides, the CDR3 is TGTGCCAGCAGCTTCGGGACTAGCGGCCCAGTGCAGTACTTC. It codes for CASSFGTSGPVQYF.

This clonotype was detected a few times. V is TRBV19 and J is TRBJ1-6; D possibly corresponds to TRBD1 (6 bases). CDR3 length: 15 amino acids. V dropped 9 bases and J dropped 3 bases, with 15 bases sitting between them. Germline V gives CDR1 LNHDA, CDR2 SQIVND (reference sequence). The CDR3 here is CASTPRGGYNSPLHF. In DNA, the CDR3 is TGTGCCAGCACGCCTCGAGGGGGCTATAATTCACCCCTCCACTTT. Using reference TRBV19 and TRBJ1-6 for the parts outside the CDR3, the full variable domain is DGGITQSPKYLFRKEGQNVTLSCEQNLNHDAMYWYRQDPGQGLRLIYYSQIVNDFQKGDIAEGYSVSREKKESFPLTVTSAQKNPTAFYLCASTPRGGYNSPLHFGNGTRLTVT.

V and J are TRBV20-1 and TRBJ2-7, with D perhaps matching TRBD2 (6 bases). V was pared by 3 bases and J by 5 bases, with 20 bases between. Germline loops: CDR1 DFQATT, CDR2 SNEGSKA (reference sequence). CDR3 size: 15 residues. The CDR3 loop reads CSARSMRGANHEQYF. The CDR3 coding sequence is TGCAGTGCTAGGTCGATGCGGGGCGCGAACCACGAGCAGTACTTC.

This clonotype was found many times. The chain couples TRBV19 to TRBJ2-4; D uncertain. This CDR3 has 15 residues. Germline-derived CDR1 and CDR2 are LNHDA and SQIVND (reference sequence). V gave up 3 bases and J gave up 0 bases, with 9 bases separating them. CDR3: CASSMSLIAKNIQYF. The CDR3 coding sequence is TGTGCCAGTAGTATGTCCCTCATAGCCAAAAACATTCAGTACTTC.

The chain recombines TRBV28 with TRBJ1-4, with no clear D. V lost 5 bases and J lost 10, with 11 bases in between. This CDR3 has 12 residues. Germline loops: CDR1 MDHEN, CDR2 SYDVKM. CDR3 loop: CASSPSLGKLFF. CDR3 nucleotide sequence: TGTGCCAGCAGTCCTAGCCTGGGAAAACTGTTTTTT.

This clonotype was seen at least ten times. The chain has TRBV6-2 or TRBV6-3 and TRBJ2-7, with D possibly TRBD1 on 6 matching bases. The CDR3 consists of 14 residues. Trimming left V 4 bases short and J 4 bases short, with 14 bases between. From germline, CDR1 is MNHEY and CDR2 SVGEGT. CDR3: CASSSTGQTYEQYF. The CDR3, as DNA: TGTGCCAGCAGTTCCACGGGACAAACGTACGAGCAGTACTTC.

This CDR3 reads CSAPGTGTYEQYF. CDR3 bases: TGCAGTGCCCCCGGGACAGGGACCTACGAGCAGTACTTC. This chain connects TRBV20-1 to TRBJ2-7; 9 bases fit TRBD1. This CDR3 region has 13 residues. V trimming: 6 bases; J trimming: 2 bases; junction bases outside the gene matches: 5. Germline V gene lookup returns CDR1 DFQATT and CDR2 SNEGSKA (reference sequence).

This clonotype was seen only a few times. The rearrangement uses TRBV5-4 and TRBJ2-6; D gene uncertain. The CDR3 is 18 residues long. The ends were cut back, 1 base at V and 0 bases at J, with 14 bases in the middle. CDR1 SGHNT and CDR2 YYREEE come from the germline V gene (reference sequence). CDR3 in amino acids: CASSLRSVGFSGANVLTF. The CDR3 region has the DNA TGTGCCAGCAGCTTGAGGTCTGTAGGGTTCTCTGGGGCCAACGTCCTGACTTTC. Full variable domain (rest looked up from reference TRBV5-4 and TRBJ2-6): ETGVTQSPTHLIKTRGQQVTLRCSSQSGHNTVSWYQQALGQGPQFIFQYYREEENGRGNFPPRFSGLQFPNYSSELNVNALELDDSALYLCASSLRSVGFSGANVLTFGAGSRLTVL.

The CDR3 spells CASSLYGPGQGTSTNEKLFF. The CDR3 DNA follows: TGTGCCAGCAGTTTATACGGACCGGGACAGGGGACATCAACTAATGAAAAACTGTTTTTT. The V gene is TRBV28, the J gene TRBJ1-4; 10 bases fit TRBD1. CDR3 size: 20 residues. The V and J ends lost 1 base and 0 bases, in that order; junction bases with no gene match: 11. The V gene's germline CDR1 is MDHEN and CDR2 SYDVKM.

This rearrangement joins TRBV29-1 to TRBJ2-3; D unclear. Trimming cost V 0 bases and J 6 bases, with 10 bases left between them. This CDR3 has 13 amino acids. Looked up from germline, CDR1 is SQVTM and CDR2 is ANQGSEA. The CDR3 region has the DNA TGCAGCGTTGAAGATCAGAATTACGATACGCAGTATTTT. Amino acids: CSVEDQNYDTQYF.

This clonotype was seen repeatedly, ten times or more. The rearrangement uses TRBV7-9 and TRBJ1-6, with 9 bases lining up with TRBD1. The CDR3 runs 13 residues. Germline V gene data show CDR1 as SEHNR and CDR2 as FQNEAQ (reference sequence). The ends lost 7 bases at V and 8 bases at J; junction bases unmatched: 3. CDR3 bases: TGTGCCAGCACCACAGGGGGCCATTCACCCCTCCACTTT. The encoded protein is CASTTGGHSPLHF.

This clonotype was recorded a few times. The CDR3 coding sequence is TGTGCCAGCAGTTACTCGTCGACTGAGGGGACCCAGTACTTC. Residues: CASSYSSTEGTQYF. The chain uses TRBV6-6 and TRBJ2-5; a possible D gene is TRBD2 (5 bases). The germline V gene encodes CDR1 MNHNY and CDR2 SVGAGI (reference sequence). This CDR3 contains 14 residues. Trimming removed 0 bases at V and 7 bases at J, with 12 bases between.

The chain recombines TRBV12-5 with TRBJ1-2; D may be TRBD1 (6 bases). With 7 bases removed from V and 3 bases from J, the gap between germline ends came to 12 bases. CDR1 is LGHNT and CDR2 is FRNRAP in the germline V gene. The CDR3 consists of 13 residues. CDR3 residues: CASVGTNDYGYTF. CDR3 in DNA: TGTGCTAGTGTAGGGACAAACGACTATGGCTACACCTTC.

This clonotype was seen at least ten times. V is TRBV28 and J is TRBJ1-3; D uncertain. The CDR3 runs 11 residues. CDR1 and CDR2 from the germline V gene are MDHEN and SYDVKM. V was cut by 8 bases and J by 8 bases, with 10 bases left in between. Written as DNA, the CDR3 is TGTGCCAGCCTCGGGGAGTACACCATATATTTT. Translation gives CASLGEYTIYF. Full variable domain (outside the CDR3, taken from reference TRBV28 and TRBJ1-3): DVKVTQSSRYLVKRTGEKVFLECVQDMDHENMFWYRQDPGLGLRLIYFSYDVKMKEKGDIPEGYSVSREKKERFSLILESASTNQTSMYLCASLGEYTIYFGEGSWLTVV.

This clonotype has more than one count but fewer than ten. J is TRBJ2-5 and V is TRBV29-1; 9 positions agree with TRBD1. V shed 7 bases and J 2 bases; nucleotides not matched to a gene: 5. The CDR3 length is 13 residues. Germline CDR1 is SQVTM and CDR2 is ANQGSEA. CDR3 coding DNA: TGCAGCGCCGGGACAGGGCTGCAAGAGACCCAGTACTTC. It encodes CSAGTGLQETQYF.

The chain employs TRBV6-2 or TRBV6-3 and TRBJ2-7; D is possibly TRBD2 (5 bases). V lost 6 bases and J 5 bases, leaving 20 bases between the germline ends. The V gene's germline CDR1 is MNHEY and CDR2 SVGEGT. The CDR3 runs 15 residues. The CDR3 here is CASSTLHGVGDEQYF. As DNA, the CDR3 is TGTGCCAGCAGCACCCTACACGGGGTTGGCGACGAGCAGTACTTC.

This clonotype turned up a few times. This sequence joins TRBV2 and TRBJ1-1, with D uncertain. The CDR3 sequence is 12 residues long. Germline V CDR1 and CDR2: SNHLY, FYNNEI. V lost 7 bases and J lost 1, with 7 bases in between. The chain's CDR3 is CASTTPNTEAFF. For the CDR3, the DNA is TGTGCCAGCACAACCCCGAACACTGAAGCTTTCTTT.

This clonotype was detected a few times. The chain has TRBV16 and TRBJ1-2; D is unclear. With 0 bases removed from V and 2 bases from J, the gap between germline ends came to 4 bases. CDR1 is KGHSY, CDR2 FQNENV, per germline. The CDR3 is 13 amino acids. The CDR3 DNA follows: TGTGCCAGCAGCCAATCGACAAACTATGGCTACACCTTC. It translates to CASSQSTNYGYTF.

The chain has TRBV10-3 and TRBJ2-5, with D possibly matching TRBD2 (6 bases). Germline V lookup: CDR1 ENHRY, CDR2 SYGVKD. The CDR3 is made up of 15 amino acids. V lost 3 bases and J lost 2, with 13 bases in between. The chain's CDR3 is CAISDPGGVQETQYF. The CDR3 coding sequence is TGTGCCATCAGTGACCCAGGAGGGGTACAAGAGACCCAGTACTTC.

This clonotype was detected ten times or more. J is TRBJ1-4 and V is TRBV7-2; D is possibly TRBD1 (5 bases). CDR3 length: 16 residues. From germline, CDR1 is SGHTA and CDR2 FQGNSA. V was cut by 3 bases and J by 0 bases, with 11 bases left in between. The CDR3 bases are TGTGCCAGCAGCTTGGGGCAGACCTCAACTAATGAAAAACTGTTTTTT. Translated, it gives CASSLGQTSTNEKLFF.